A single sample gave rise to the 32 T cell receptor beta chains below, sequenced in a study of T cells in Graves' hyperthyroidism and ophthalmopathy. What was amplified from RNA transcripts were TCR beta CDR3 regions. The HTBI primer set was used in a first-round RT-PCR of the TCR CDR3. TCRdb itself ran the multiplex PCR reads through MiXCR, one entry per CDR3 protein. The sample carries a few hundred thousand distinct CDR3 sequences, just over 45% recorded once. Sequencing input: peripheral blood or thyroid tissue (not recorded which). The receptor set was obtained from an adult woman with Graves' disease, either hyperthyroidism or ophthalmopathy (not recorded which).

The chain links TRBV24-1 to TRBJ2-5; maybe TRBD2 (5 bases). The V gene lost 9 bases and the J gene lost 1 base, with 11 bases spanning the gap. The germline V gene encodes CDR1 KGHDR and CDR2 SFDVKD. The CDR3 is 13 residues long. The DNA of the CDR3 is TGTGCCACCCGGGATGGACCCCAAGAGACCCAGTACTTC. It translates to CATRDGPQETQYF.

This chain links TRBV28 with TRBJ1-5; maybe TRBD1 (5 bases). Germline V CDR1 and CDR2: MDHEN, SYDVKM. Trimming took 4 bases from V and 5 from J, leaving 18 bases between them. This CDR3 contains 16 residues. CDR3 bases: TGTGCCAGCAGTTCGAGGGCGGGGGGAAGATATCAGCCCCAGCATTTT. It yields the protein CASSSRAGGRYQPQHF.

The chain carries TRBV9 and TRBJ2-5; D unresolved. The CDR3 has 14 residues. Germline V gene data show CDR1 as SGDLS and CDR2 as YYNGEE. The V end lost 6 bases, the J end lost 4 bases, and 16 bases lay between the germline ends. In nucleotides, the CDR3 is TGTGCCAGCAACGAAGCCGGCAGGAGAGAGACCCAGTACTTC. It encodes CASNEAGRRETQYF.

The CDR3 region is CSAPGVGGYSGANVLTF. In nucleotides, the CDR3 is TGCAGTGCTCCTGGGGTCGGCGGCTACTCTGGGGCCAACGTCCTGACTTTC. The rearrangement links TRBV20-1 to TRBJ2-6; D not resolved. The CDR3 is 17 residues long. V lost 5 bases and J lost 0, with 17 bases in between. Germline V gene sequence: CDR1 DFQATT, CDR2 SNEGSKA (reference sequence).

This clonotype was observed a handful of times. CDR3 coding DNA: TGTGCCAGCAGTGAGGACACCTTCTCACCCCTCCACTTT. This encodes CASSEDTFSPLHF. The chain has TRBV7-3 and TRBJ1-6; TRBD1 might be the D (5 bases). This CDR3 contains 13 residues. Germline-derived CDR1 and CDR2 are SGHTA and FQGTGA. Trimming took off 6 bases at V and 10 bases at J, with 13 bases between the two ends.

The rearrangement links TRBV20-1 to TRBJ2-7, with 7 positions matching TRBD1. J was trimmed by 5 bases and V by 3 bases; bases with no gene match: 4. The CDR3 contains 12 residues. Per the germline V gene, CDR1 is DFQATT and CDR2 is SNEGSKA (reference sequence). This chain's CDR3 is CSASRDSHEQYF. The CDR3 nucleotides are TGCAGTGCTAGCCGGGACAGCCACGAGCAGTACTTC.

This chain connects TRBV9 to TRBJ1-1; TRBD1 agrees at 8 bases. The CDR3 totals 14 residues. Germline loops: CDR1 SGDLS, CDR2 YYNGEE. V shed 3 bases and J 5 bases; nucleotides not matched to a gene: 6. CDR3 sequence: CASSGRQGWTEAFF. The CDR3 nucleotides read TGTGCCAGCAGCGGACGACAGGGGTGGACTGAAGCTTTCTTT. The full variable domain, completed using reference TRBV9 and TRBJ1-1, is DSGVTQTPKHLITATGQRVTLRCSPRSGDLSVYWYQQSLDQGLQFLIQYYNGEERAKGNILERFSAQQFPDLHSELNLSSLELGDSALYFCASSGRQGWTEAFFGQGTRLTVV.

The genes are TRBV6-5 and TRBJ2-5, with D perhaps TRBD1 or TRBD2 (5 bases each). Per germline, CDR1 MNHEY and CDR2 SVGAGI. The CDR3 extends over 13 amino acids. Trimming left V 10 bases short and J 2 bases short, with 14 bases between. In DNA form, the CDR3 reads TGTGCCACTATGGGGCGGGCTCAAGAGACCCAGTACTTC. Translated: CATMGRAQETQYF.

This clonotype appeared many times. This chain links TRBV29-1 with TRBJ1-2, with no clear D. This CDR3 comprises 12 residues. Trimming took off 2 bases at V and 8 bases at J, with 12 bases between the two ends. Germline V gene data show CDR1 as SQVTM and CDR2 as ANQGSEA. For the CDR3, the DNA is TGCAGCGTTGAAATCTGGGGAAAGGGCTACACCTTC. Its protein product is CSVEIWGKGYTF.

This clonotype has a count of ten or more. CDR3 coding DNA: TGCGCCAGCAGCTTCAGAGGACATACCATGAACACTGAAGCTTTCTTT. The encoded protein is CASSFRGHTMNTEAFF. The J gene is TRBJ1-1, the V gene TRBV5-1; D is perhaps TRBD1 (5 bases). This CDR3 contains 16 residues. The germline CDR1 and CDR2 sequences are SGHRS and YFSETQ. V was trimmed by 2 bases and J by 0 bases, leaving 14 bases between them.

The J gene is TRBJ1-1, the V gene TRBV15, with 10 nucleotides matching TRBD1. With V trimmed by 10 bases and J by 6 bases, 8 bases remained unmatched. This CDR3 contains 13 residues. Germline V CDR1 and CDR2: LNHNV, YYDKDF (reference sequence). The DNA for the CDR3 is TGTGCCATAAGGGGACAGGGGAGTTCTGAAGCTTTCTTT. It is translated as CAIRGQGSSEAFF.

The chain combines TRBV3-1 with TRBJ1-1, with D perhaps matching TRBD1 (6 bases). This CDR3 comprises 14 residues. V lost 4 bases, J lost 3 bases, and 12 bases lay in between. The V gene's germline CDR1 is LGHDT and CDR2 YNNKEL (reference sequence). CDR3: CASSPDREYTEAFF. The CDR3 nucleotides read TGTGCCAGCAGCCCGGACAGAGAGTACACTGAAGCTTTCTTT.

This chain uses TRBV7-6 with TRBJ2-7; D possibly matches TRBD1 or TRBD2 (7 bases each). This CDR3 spans 16 amino acids. V lost 3 bases and J 1 base, leaving 16 bases between the germline ends. CDR1 and CDR2 from the germline V gene are SGHVS and FNYEAQ. The CDR3 reads CASSLGGGQMSYEQYF. The DNA of the CDR3 is TGTGCCAGCAGCTTGGGGGGGGGACAGATGTCCTACGAGCAGTACTTC.

The CDR3 loop is CASSHGLNTGELFF. The CDR3 DNA follows: TGCGCCAGCAGCCACGGCTTGAACACCGGGGAGCTGTTTTTT. The chain has TRBV4-1 and TRBJ2-2; D remains ambiguous. This CDR3 is 14 amino acids long. The germline V and J ends were trimmed by 3 bases and 1 base, with 6 bases remaining between them. CDR1 and CDR2 (germline): MGHRA, YSYEKL.

Remarks on this clonotype: This may arise from a read error, as a much more abundant clone is one base away. CDR3 region: CVSSYTGAYSGNTIYF. The CDR3 region has the DNA TGTGTCAGCAGTTACACGGGGGCCTACTCTGGAAACACCATATATTTT. This chain uses TRBV6-5 with TRBJ1-3, with TRBD1 as a possible D gene (6 bases). The CDR3 runs to 16 residues. The germline V gene encodes CDR1 MNHEY and CDR2 SVGAGI.

V is TRBV30 and J is TRBJ2-2; TRBD1 agrees at 9 bases. The V segment lost 0 bases and the J segment 3 bases; nucleotides outside the gene matches: 2. CDR3 size: 15 residues. From germline, CDR1 is GTSNPN and CDR2 SVGIG (reference sequence). In nucleotides, the CDR3 is TGTGCCTGGAGTGTACAGGGGGCAGACACCGGGGAGCTGTTTTTT. Its protein product is CAWSVQGADTGELFF.

The gene calls are TRBV7-9 and TRBJ1-4; the D gene is possibly TRBD1 (5 bases). V lost 2 bases and J 8 bases, leaving 12 bases between the germline ends. Germline V gives CDR1 SEHNR, CDR2 FQNEAQ (reference sequence). This CDR3 is built from 14 residues. The CDR3 sequence: CASSLFQSGEKLFF. The CDR3, as DNA: TGTGCCAGCAGCTTATTCCAGTCAGGGGAAAAACTGTTTTTT.

The chain couples TRBV7-2 to TRBJ2-5; tentatively, D is TRBD1 (6 bases). The CDR3 is made up of 16 amino acids. The germline V gene encodes CDR1 SGHTA and CDR2 FQGNSA. The V and J ends lost 5 bases and 4 bases respectively, with 20 bases between them. The CDR3 sequence: CASSPQGPHSRETQYF. The DNA for the CDR3 is TGTGCCAGCAGCCCGCAGGGGCCCCACTCCAGAGAGACCCAGTACTTC. Full variable domain (outside the CDR3, taken from reference TRBV7-2 and TRBJ2-5): GAGVSQSPSNKVTEKGKDVELRCDPISGHTALYWYRQSLGQGLEFLIYFQGNSAPDKSGLPSDRFSAERTGGSVSTLTIQRTQQEDSAVYLCASSPQGPHSRETQYFGPGTRLLVL.

In this sample, this clonotype turned up many times. The V gene is TRBV11-2, the J gene TRBJ2-7; no clear D. From germline, CDR1 is SGHAT and CDR2 FQNNGV. V dropped 2 bases and J dropped 2 bases, with 10 bases sitting between them. The CDR3 extends over 14 amino acids. The CDR3 region has the DNA TGTGCCAGCAGCTTACTGACGTCTCCCTACGAGCAGTACTTC. Its protein product is CASSLLTSPYEQYF.

Concerning this clonotype: This sequence may be a read error, since a much larger clone differs from it by one base. This chain connects TRBV6-1 to TRBJ1-5; D is unclear. The germline CDR1 and CDR2 sequences are MNHNS and SASEGT. The CDR3 runs to 14 residues. Trimming removed 11 bases at V and 0 bases at J, with 14 bases between. CDR3 DNA: TGTGCCGGCGGGTGGGGATATAGCAATCAGCCCCAGCATTTT. Protein product: CAGGWGYSNQPQHF.

The chain uses TRBV19 and TRBJ2-2; TRBD2 is a possible D gene (6 bases). CDR1 LNHDA and CDR2 SQIVND come from the germline V gene (reference sequence). The CDR3 consists of 13 residues. Between the trimmed V and J ends, which lost 2 bases and 11 bases, there was a span of 12 bases. CDR3 region: CASSIRTAGELFF. The CDR3 DNA reads as TGTGCCAGTAGTATAAGGACGGCGGGAGAGCTGTTTTTT.

The rearrangement links TRBV10-3 to TRBJ1-1; TRBD1 matches 8 bases. CDR1 is ENHRY and CDR2 is SYGVKD in the germline V gene. The ends lost 0 bases at V and 5 bases at J; junction bases unmatched: 2. CDR3 size: 14 residues. The CDR3 protein is CAISESRGRTEAFF. The CDR3 DNA reads as TGTGCCATCAGTGAGTCCAGGGGGCGGACTGAAGCTTTCTTT.

The chain joins TRBV10-2 to TRBJ1-2, with 9 bases identical to TRBD1. There are 13 residues in the CDR3. Trimming at V came to 2 bases and at J to 8 bases, leaving 3 bases not matched to a gene. Germline loops: CDR1 WSHSY, CDR2 SAAADI. Here the CDR3 DNA reads TGCGCCAGCAGTGAGCGGGACAGGGACGGCTACACCTTC. Its protein product is CASSERDRDGYTF.

A remark on this clonotype: An end of the junction differs from the germline gene, which may be a read error. CDR3 sequence: CASSLAAATNTGELFF. The CDR3 DNA reads TGTGCCAGCAGCTTAGCGGCGGCTACGAACACCGGGGAGCTTTTTTTT. This chain connects TRBV7-2 to TRBJ2-2; TRBD2 might be the D (5 bases). The CDR3 is 16 amino acids. Germline V gives CDR1 SGHTA, CDR2 FQGNSA.

V is TRBV29-1 and J is TRBJ2-7, with 10 bases matching TRBD1. This CDR3 comprises 13 residues. V dropped 2 bases and J dropped 3; count of bases not matched to a gene: 1. Germline-derived CDR1 and CDR2 are SQVTM and ANQGSEA. The CDR3 sequence is CSVERDRGYEQYF. CDR3 DNA: TGCAGCGTTGAAAGGGACAGGGGCTACGAGCAGTACTTC.

This sequence joins TRBV24-1 and TRBJ1-5; D possibly corresponds to TRBD1 (6 bases). This CDR3 region has 12 residues. CDR1 is KGHDR, CDR2 SFDVKD, per germline. The CDR3 DNA sequence: TGTGCTACACCAGGGGCAGGCCAGCCCCAGCATTTT. Translated, it gives CATPGAGQPQHF.

The V gene is TRBV15, the J gene TRBJ1-5, with D possibly being TRBD1 (5 bases). V lost 8 bases, J lost 9 bases, and 17 bases lay in between. The length of the CDR3 is 13 residues. The germline V gene encodes CDR1 LNHNV and CDR2 YYDKDF (reference sequence). DNA for the CDR3: TGTGCCACCCAACAGGCCCCTCACGGGCCCCAGCATTTT. Amino acids: CATQQAPHGPQHF. Filled out from reference TRBV15 and TRBJ1-5, the complete variable domain reads DAMVIQNPRYQVTQFGKPVTLSCSQTLNHNVMYWYQQKSSQAPKLLFHYYDKDFNNEADTPDNFQSRRPNTSFCFLDIRSPGLGDTAMYLCATQQAPHGPQHFGDGTRLSIL.

The V call is TRBV20-1, the J call TRBJ1-1, with 7 positions matching TRBD1. The V gene's germline CDR1 is DFQATT and CDR2 SNEGSKA (reference sequence). Trimming at V came to 5 bases and at J to 7 bases, leaving 7 bases not matched to a gene. This CDR3 is 12 amino acids long. The CDR3 nucleotides are TGCAGTGCTCCACAGGGGAGTAATGAAGCTTTCTTT. The encoded protein is CSAPQGSNEAFF.

At least ten counts were recorded for this clonotype. The chain combines TRBV15 with TRBJ2-7, with TRBD2 as a possible D gene (6 bases). The germline V gene encodes CDR1 LNHNV and CDR2 YYDKDF (reference sequence). This CDR3 is built from 14 residues. Trimming took off 0 bases at V and 1 base at J, with 7 bases between the two ends. The DNA of the CDR3 is TGTGCCACCAGCAGAGACGGGACTTCCTACGAGCAGTACTTC. This encodes CATSRDGTSYEQYF.

The chain joins TRBV2 to TRBJ1-2; D gene unclear. Trimming took off 3 bases at V and 7 bases at J, with 0 bases between the two ends. The germline V gene encodes CDR1 SNHLY and CDR2 FYNNEI. The CDR3 sequence is 9 residues long. The CDR3 DNA reads as TGTGCCAGCAGTGATGGCTACACCTTC. Its protein product is CASSDGYTF.

Details on this clonotype: One end of the junction does not line up with germline, which may come from a read error. The chain recombines TRBV4-1 with TRBJ2-7; D possibly corresponds to TRBD1 (5 bases). The CDR3 has 15 residues. CDR1 MGHRA and CDR2 YSYEKL come from the germline V gene. As DNA, the CDR3 is TGTGCCAGCAGCCCGGACGTAGCTGGGGCTTACGAGCAGTACTTC. Residues: CASSPDVAGAYEQYF.

The CDR3 DNA reads TGCAGCGTTGAAGCAGGGGGCGGCTATGGCTACACCTTC. Protein product: CSVEAGGGYGYTF. The V call is TRBV29-1, the J call TRBJ1-2; 8 bases match TRBD1. CDR3 length: 13 amino acids. Unmatched junction bases numbered 2, after V lost 1 base and J lost 4 bases. Looked up from germline, CDR1 is SQVTM and CDR2 is ANQGSEA.